The rows below give T cell receptor beta chains drawn from one sample of a study of blood T cell repertoires in COVID-19. Profiling relied on immunoSEQ multiplex PCR, and the TCRdb table lists in-frame clones only, not all of them. Of about 130,000 clones in the sample, approximately 84% are singletons; the top ten hold 15% to 20%. The sample comprised peripheral blood. The receptor set was obtained from an elderly woman with acute or convalescent COVID-19. CDR3s include the opening cysteine and the closing phenylalanine or tryptophan. A D gene is named only where the DNA matches it firmly. Clone size, where shown, is once, few, many, or a class for clones that have expanded.

clone size,D gene,J gene,V gene,CDR3 protein,CDR3 DNA
NA,TRBD1,TRBJ1-1,TRBV19,CASRDRGSQNTEAFF,TGTGCCAGCAGAGACAGGGGATCCCAGAACACTGAAGCTTTCTTT
NA,NA,TRBJ1-5,TRBV19,CASSTDSQGNQPQHF,TGTGCCAGTAGTACGGACAGCCAAGGAAATCAGCCCCAGCATTTT
NA,TRBD1,TRBJ2-2,TRBV4-1,CASSQVGQGLAGELFF,TGCGCCAGCAGCCAAGTGGGACAGGGGTTGGCCGGGGAGCTGTTTTTT
NA,NA,TRBJ2-3,TRBV27,CASSLRGGLDLLTDTQYF,TGTGCCAGCAGTTTAAGGGGGGGCCTTGACTTGCTCACAGATACGCAGTATTTT
NA,TRBD2,TRBJ2-1,TRBV30,CAWSVGTSGRAYNEQFF,TGTGCCTGGAGTGTCGGAACTAGCGGGAGGGCCTACAATGAGCAGTTCTTC
NA,NA,TRBJ2-3,TRBV5-1,CASSQKPSDTQYF,TGCGCCAGCAGCCAAAAGCCTTCAGATACGCAGTATTTT
NA,TRBD1,TRBJ2-3,TRBV14,CASSQDLSQGASNTQYF,TGTGCCAGCAGCCAAGATTTGTCGCAGGGGGCATCGAATACGCAGTATTTT
NA,TRBD1,TRBJ2-3,TRBV10-3,CAISPGTAGTDTQYF,TGTGCCATCAGTCCCGGGACAGCTGGCACAGATACGCAGTATTTT
NA,NA,TRBJ1-2,TRBV19,CASSIGQSYGYTF,TGTGCCAGTAGTATAGGACAGTCCTATGGCTACACCTTC
NA,TRBD2,TRBJ2-1,TRBV11-2,CASSLDGGGHNEQFF,TGTGCCAGCAGCTTAGATGGGGGGGGTCACAATGAGCAGTTCTTC
NA,NA,TRBJ2-7,TRBV30,CAWSRGSGEQYF,TGTGCCTGGAGCAGGGGTTCCGGCGAGCAGTACTTC
NA,NA,TRBJ1-1,TRBV5-4,CASSLDQGPTEAFF,TGTGCCAGCAGCTTGGACCAGGGTCCCACTGAAGCTTTCTTT
NA,NA,TRBJ2-7,TRBV9,CASSVLTGSEQYF,TGTGCCAGCAGCGTATTAACAGGGTCTGAGCAGTACTTC
NA,NA,TRBJ1-1,TRBV12-3/TRBV12-4,CASSLGAGGAFF,TGTGCCAGCAGTTTAGGGGCCGGGGGGGCTTTCTTT
NA,TRBD2,TRBJ2-1,TRBV4-3,CASGLEGGNEQFF,TGCGCCAGCGGACTAGAGGGTGGCAATGAGCAGTTCTTC
NA,TRBD2,TRBJ2-1,TRBV7-2,CASSNSGGPYNEQFF,TGTGCCAGCAGCAATAGCGGGGGGCCTTACAATGAGCAGTTCTTC
NA,TRBD1,TRBJ1-2,TRBV14,CASSLQGRWGYTF,TGTGCCAGCAGTCTACAGGGGAGGTGGGGCTACACCTTC
NA,TRBD2,TRBJ2-7,TRBV30,CAWSVGLAGAPGEQYF,TGTGCCTGGAGTGTCGGACTAGCGGGAGCACCGGGAGAGCAGTACTTC
NA,TRBD2,TRBJ2-5,TRBV5-1,CASTPPASGGETQYF,TGCGCCAGCACCCCTCCGGCTAGCGGGGGGGAGACCCAGTACTTC
NA,TRBD2,TRBJ2-5,TRBV18,CASSPGLAGIQETQYF,TGTGCCAGCTCTCCAGGACTAGCGGGAATTCAGGAGACCCAGTACTTC
NA,TRBD1,TRBJ1-1,TRBV2,CASRGRQGGTEAFF,TGTGCCAGCAGGGGGAGACAGGGCGGCACTGAAGCTTTCTTT
NA,NA,TRBJ2-3,TRBV5-1,CASSIYNIRETDTQYF,TGCGCCAGCAGCATTTACAATATCCGGGAGACAGATACGCAGTATTTT
NA,NA,TRBJ2-3,TRBV2,CASSEGQGTDTQYF,TGTGCCAGCAGTGAAGGACAGGGCACAGATACGCAGTATTTT
NA,NA,TRBJ1-1,TRBV18,CASSPITNFGAEAFF,TGTGCCAGCTCACCCATCACTAACTTCGGAGCTGAAGCTTTCTTT
NA,NA,TRBJ1-2,TRBV20-1,CSASGQGPNGYTF,TGCAGTGCTAGTGGCCAGGGGCCGAATGGCTACACCTTC
many,TRBD2,TRBJ2-1,TRBV6-5,CASSYLAGVPSNEQFF,TGTGCCAGCAGTTATCTAGCGGGAGTCCCCTCGAATGAGCAGTTCTTC
NA,NA,TRBJ1-3,TRBV14,CASSQVLSGNTIYF,TGTGCCAGCAGCCAAGTTCTATCTGGAAACACCATATATTTT
NA,TRBD2,TRBJ2-3,TRBV18,CASSPPPVLLAGRTGDTQYF,TGTGCCAGCTCACCACCCCCTGTTCTCCTAGCGGGACGAACGGGGGATACGCAGTATTTT
many,TRBD1,TRBJ2-3,TRBV11-2,CASSSYRGRADTQYF,TGTGCCAGCAGCTCTTACAGGGGGCGGGCAGATACGCAGTATTTT
NA,NA,TRBJ1-2,TRBV5-6,CASSLYRSYGYTF,TGTGCCAGCAGCTTGTACAGGAGCTATGGCTACACCTTC
NA,NA,TRBJ1-5,TRBV6-1,CASRYDRNSNQPQHF,TGTGCCAGCAGGTACGACAGGAATAGCAATCAGCCCCAGCATTTT
NA,NA,TRBJ2-7,TRBV10-3,CAIGVAASSYEQYF,TGTGCCATCGGGGTAGCGGCAAGCTCCTACGAGCAGTACTTC
NA,NA,TRBJ1-2,TRBV12-3/TRBV12-4,CASSSDSFYGYTF,TGTGCCAGCAGTTCGGACAGCTTCTATGGCTACACCTTC
NA,NA,TRBJ2-2,TRBV7-2,CASSLMRVSGGELFF,TGTGCCAGCAGCTTAATGAGGGTGTCGGGCGGGGAGCTGTTTTTT
NA,NA,TRBJ1-1,TRBV6-2/TRBV6-3,CAGSDSASEAFF,TGTGCCGGCAGTGACTCGGCCTCTGAAGCTTTCTTT
NA,TRBD1,TRBJ1-2,TRBV19,CASSIQGQARGYTF,TGTGCCAGTAGTATACAGGGACAGGCAAGAGGCTACACCTTC
NA,NA,TRBJ1-6,TRBV7-2,CASSRGGSSYNSPLHF,TGTGCCAGCAGCCGGGGGGGGAGCTCCTATAATTCACCCCTCCACTTT
NA,TRBD2,TRBJ2-5,TRBV30,CAWGIGGARETQYF,TGTGCCTGGGGTATCGGGGGGGCTCGAGAGACCCAGTACTTC
NA,NA,TRBJ1-5,TRBV5-1,CASSLVGDQPQHF,TGCGCCAGCAGCTTGGTGGGCGATCAGCCCCAGCATTTT
few,NA,TRBJ1-6,TRBV25-1,CASRQEGVGSPLHF,TGTGCCAGCAGGCAGGAGGGTGTCGGGTCACCCCTCCACTTT
once,TRBD2,TRBJ2-7,TRBV18,CASSPLLAGNSYEQYF,TGTGCCAGCTCACCTCTGCTAGCGGGCAACTCCTACGAGCAGTACTTC
few,NA,TRBJ2-1,TRBV9,CASSVGARTDLYNEQFF,TGTGCCAGCAGCGTAGGGGCCCGCACGGATTTATACAATGAGCAGTTCTTC
NA,TRBD2,TRBJ2-3,TRBV10-1,CASSRLASSTDTQYF,TGCGCCAGCAGTCGACTAGCATCAAGCACAGATACGCAGTATTTT
NA,NA,TRBJ2-2,TRBV4-3,CASSPGGMNTGELFF,TGCGCCAGCAGCCCAGGGGGGATGAACACCGGGGAGCTGTTTTTT
once,NA,TRBJ2-7,TRBV30,CAWSRDSHYEQYF,TGTGCCTGGAGTAGAGACAGTCACTACGAGCAGTACTTC
once,TRBD2,TRBJ2-1,TRBV7-8,CASSLGGSGRARDEQFF,TGTGCCAGCAGCTTAGGGGGTAGCGGGAGGGCCAGGGATGAGCAGTTCTTC
once,TRBD1,TRBJ1-5,TRBV19,CASSAGQGGQPQHF,TGTGCCAGTAGTGCAGGACAGGGCGGTCAGCCCCAGCATTTT